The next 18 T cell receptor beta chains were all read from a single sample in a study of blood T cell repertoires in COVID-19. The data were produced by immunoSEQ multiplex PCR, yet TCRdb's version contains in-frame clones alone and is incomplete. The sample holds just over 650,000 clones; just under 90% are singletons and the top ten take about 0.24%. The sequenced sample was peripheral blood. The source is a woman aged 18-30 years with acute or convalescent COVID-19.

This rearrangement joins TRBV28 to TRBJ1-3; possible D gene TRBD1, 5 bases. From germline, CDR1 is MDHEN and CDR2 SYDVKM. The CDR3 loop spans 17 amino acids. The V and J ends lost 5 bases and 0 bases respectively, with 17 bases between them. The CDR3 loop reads CASSTGGSGPSGNTIYF. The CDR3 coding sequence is TGTGCCAGCAGTACGGGGGGGTCCGGACCCTCTGGAAACACCATATATTTT.

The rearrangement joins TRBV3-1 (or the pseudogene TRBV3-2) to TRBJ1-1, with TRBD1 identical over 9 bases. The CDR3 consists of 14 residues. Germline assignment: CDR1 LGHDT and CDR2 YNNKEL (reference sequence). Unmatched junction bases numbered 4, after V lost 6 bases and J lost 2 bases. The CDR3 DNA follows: TGTGCCAGCAGAGACAGGGGGGCAAACACTGAAGCTTTCTTT. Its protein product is CASRDRGANTEAFF.

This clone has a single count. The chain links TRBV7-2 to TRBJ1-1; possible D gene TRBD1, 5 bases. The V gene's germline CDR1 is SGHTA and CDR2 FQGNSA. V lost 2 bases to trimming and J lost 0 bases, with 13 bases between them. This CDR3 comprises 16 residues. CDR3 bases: TGTGCCAGCAGCTTATGGCAGGGACTCATGAACACTGAAGCTTTCTTT. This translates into CASSLWQGLMNTEAFF.

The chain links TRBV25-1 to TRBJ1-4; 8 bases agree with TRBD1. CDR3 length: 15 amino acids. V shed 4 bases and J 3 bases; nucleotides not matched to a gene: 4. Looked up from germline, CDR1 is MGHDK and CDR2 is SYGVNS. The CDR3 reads CASSGFRGPNEKLFF. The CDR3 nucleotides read TGTGCCAGCAGTGGGTTCAGGGGGCCTAATGAAAAACTGTTTTTT.

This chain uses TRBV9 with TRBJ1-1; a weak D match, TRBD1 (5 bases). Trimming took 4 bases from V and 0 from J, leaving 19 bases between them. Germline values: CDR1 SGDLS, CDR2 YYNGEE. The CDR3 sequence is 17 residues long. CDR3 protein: CASSPRGRGSMNTEAFF. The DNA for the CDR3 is TGTGCCAGCAGCCCCCGAGGTCGGGGGAGCATGAACACTGAAGCTTTCTTT.

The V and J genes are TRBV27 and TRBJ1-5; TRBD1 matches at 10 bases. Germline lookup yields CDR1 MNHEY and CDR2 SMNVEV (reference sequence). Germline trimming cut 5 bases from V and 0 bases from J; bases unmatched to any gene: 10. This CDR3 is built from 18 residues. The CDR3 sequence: CASSPGTGAVYSNQPQHF. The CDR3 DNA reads TGTGCCAGCAGTCCCGGGACAGGGGCGGTATATAGCAATCAGCCCCAGCATTTT.

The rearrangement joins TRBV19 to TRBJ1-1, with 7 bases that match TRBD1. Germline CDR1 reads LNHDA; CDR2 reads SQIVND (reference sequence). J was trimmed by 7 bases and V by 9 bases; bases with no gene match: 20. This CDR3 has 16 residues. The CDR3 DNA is TGTGCCAGCTCCATCGGACAGGCGCTCATGGAACATGAAGCTTTCTTT. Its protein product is CASSIGQALMEHEAFF.

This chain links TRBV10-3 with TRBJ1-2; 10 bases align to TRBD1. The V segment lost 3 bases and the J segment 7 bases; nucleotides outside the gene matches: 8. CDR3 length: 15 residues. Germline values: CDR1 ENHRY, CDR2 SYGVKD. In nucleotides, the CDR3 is TGTGCCATCAGTGACAGTCGGGACAGGGGTTTTGGCTACACCTTC. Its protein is CAISDSRDRGFGYTF.

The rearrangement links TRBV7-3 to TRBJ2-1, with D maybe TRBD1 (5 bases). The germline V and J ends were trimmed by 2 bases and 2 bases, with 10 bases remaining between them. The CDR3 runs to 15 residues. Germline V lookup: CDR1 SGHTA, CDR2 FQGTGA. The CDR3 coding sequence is TGTGCCAGCAGCTTACAGGGTCCGGCCTACAATGAGCAGTTCTTC. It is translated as CASSLQGPAYNEQFF.

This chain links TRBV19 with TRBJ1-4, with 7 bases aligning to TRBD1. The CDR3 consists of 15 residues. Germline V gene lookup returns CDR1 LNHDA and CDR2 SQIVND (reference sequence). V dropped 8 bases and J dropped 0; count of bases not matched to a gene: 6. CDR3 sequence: CASSTGDATNEKLFF. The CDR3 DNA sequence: TGTGCCAGTTCTACAGGGGATGCAACTAATGAAAAACTGTTTTTT.

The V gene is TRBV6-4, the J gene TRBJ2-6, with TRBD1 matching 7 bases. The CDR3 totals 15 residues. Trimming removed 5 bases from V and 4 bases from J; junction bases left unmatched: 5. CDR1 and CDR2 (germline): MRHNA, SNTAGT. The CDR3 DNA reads TGTGCCAGCAGTCAACAGGGGACCGGGGCCAACGTCCTGACTTTC. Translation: CASSQQGTGANVLTF.

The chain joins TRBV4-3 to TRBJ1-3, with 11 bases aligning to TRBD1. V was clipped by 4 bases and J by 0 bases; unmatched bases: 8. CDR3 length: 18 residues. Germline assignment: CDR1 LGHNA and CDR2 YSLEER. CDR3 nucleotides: TGCGCCAGCAGCCGCGTCAGGGACAGGGGGACCTCTGGAAACACCATATATTTT. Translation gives CASSRVRDRGTSGNTIYF.

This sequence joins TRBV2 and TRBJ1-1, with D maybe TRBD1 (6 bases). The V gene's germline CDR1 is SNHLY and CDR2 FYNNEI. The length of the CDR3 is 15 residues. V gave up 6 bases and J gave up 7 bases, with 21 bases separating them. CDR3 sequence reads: CASRDRPGEIGEAFF. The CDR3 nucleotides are TGTGCCAGCAGAGACAGGCCCGGGGAAATCGGTGAAGCTTTCTTT.

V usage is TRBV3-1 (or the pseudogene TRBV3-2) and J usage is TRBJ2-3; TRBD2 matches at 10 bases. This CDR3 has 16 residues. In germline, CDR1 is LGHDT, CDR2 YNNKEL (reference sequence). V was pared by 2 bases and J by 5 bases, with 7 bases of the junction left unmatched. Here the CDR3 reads CASSQSGGAVRDTQYF. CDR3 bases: TGTGCCAGCAGCCAAAGCGGGGGGGCGGTGAGAGATACGCAGTATTTT.

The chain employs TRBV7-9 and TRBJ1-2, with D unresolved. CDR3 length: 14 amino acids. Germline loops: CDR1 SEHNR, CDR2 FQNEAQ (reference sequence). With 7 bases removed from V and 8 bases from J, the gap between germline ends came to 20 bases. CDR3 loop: CASIPPMEAGGYTF. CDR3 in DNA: TGTGCCAGCATCCCCCCTATGGAGGCGGGCGGCTACACCTTC.

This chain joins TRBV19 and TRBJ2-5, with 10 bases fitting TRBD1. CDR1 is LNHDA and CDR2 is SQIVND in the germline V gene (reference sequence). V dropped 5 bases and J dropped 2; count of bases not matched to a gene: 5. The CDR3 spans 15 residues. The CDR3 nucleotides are TGTGCCAGTAGTCCCCGGGACAGGGGACAAGAGACCCAGTACTTC. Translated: CASSPRDRGQETQYF.

In DNA form, the CDR3 reads TGTGCCAGCAGTTTACCCGCGAGGGGCTACACCTTC. Its protein is CASSLPARGYTF. The gene calls are TRBV27 and TRBJ1-2; D is undetermined. Germline V gives CDR1 MNHEY, CDR2 SMNVEV (reference sequence). Deletions cut 2 bases from V and 8 bases from J, with 9 bases between. CDR3 size: 12 residues.

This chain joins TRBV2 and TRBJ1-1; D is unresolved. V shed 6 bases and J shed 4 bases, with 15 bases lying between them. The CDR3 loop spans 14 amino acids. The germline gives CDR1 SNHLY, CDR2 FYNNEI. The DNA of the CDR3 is TGTGCCAGCAGGCGGTTGGTTGGCAGCACTGAAGCTTTCTTT. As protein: CASRRLVGSTEAFF.